This TCR beta chain came from a study of T cells in Graves' hyperthyroidism and ophthalmopathy. There are a few counts of this clonotype. CDR3 size: 10 residues. CDR1 and CDR2 from the germline V gene are MNHNS and SASEGT. V shed 6 bases and J shed 11 bases, with 10 bases lying between them. RNA transcripts served as the template for amplifying TCR beta CDR3 regions. TCR CDR3 underwent first-round RT-PCR with the HTBI primer set. Via MiXCR, TCRdb re-called the multiplex PCR reads, giving one row per CDR3 protein. This sample yields about 640,000 distinct CDR3 sequences, of which around 15% are seen a single time; approximately 12% belongs to the top ten. A NOSPECS grade of at least 4, a Clinical Activity Score of at least 3 and duration under 3 months were recorded in ophthalmopathy patients.

The clonotype comes from a woman aged 45-65 years with Graves' ophthalmopathy. This chain uses TRBV6-1 with TRBJ1-1, with D unclear. The sample taken for sequencing was blood. The CDR3, as DNA: TGTGCCAGCAGGCAATTTGGGGCTTTCTTT. Translated: CASRQFGAFF.